Following are 31 T cell receptor beta chains from one sample sequenced in a study of shared clonotypes between healthy human individuals. The assay was immunoSEQ multiplex PCR, and TCRdb's table has in-frame clones only and misses some. Among more than 200,000 clones listed, approximately 65% were seen once. The sample was memory CD4+ T cells sorted from blood. The subset: CD45RA-negative fraction. Receptor source: a man aged 25 to 40 in good health.

This chain joins TRBV7-9 and TRBJ1-1; D is unresolved. The CDR3 is 14 amino acids. V was trimmed by 1 base and J by 4 bases, leaving 10 bases between them. Germline V gene data show CDR1 as SEHNR and CDR2 as FQNEAQ (reference sequence). The CDR3 sequence is CASSLGRGLTEAFF. CDR3 DNA sequence: TGTGCCAGCAGCTTAGGCAGAGGACTCACTGAAGCTTTCTTT.

This clone was detected only a few times. V usage is TRBV10-3 and J usage is TRBJ2-2; D not resolved. The CDR3 sequence is 16 residues long. Germline values: CDR1 ENHRY, CDR2 SYGVKD. V lost 6 bases and J lost 0, with 14 bases in between. The CDR3 is CAISPTAVTNTGELFF. In DNA form, the CDR3 reads TGTGCCATCAGCCCTACAGCCGTTACGAACACCGGGGAGCTGTTTTTT.

The chain links TRBV5-8 to TRBJ2-3; a possible D gene is TRBD1 (6 bases). With 6 bases removed from V and 0 bases from J, the gap between germline ends came to 11 bases. The CDR3 length is 14 residues. In germline, CDR1 is SGHTS, CDR2 YDEGEE. The CDR3 DNA reads TGTGCCAGCACCTATGACAGGAGCACAGATACGCAGTATTTT. Its translation is CASTYDRSTDTQYF. The full variable domain, its missing parts supplied by reference TRBV5-8 and TRBJ2-3, is EAGVTQSPTHLIKTRGQQATLRCSPISGHTSVYWYQQALGLGLQFLLWYDEGEERNRGNFPPRFSGRQFPNYSSELNVNALELEDSALYLCASTYDRSTDTQYFGPGTRLTVL.

This clone was seen only a few times. The chain links TRBV7-9 to TRBJ2-2; D gene unclear. Trimming cost V 11 bases and J 0 bases, with 10 bases left between them. This CDR3 is built from 13 residues. CDR1 and CDR2 from the germline V gene are SEHNR and FQNEAQ (reference sequence). The CDR3 region has the DNA TGTGCCCCTGGGAACCCGAACACCGGGGAGCTGTTTTTT. This sequence encodes CAPGNPNTGELFF.

The CDR3 nucleotides are TGTGCCAGCAGCATGGGACAGAAAAACATTCAGTACTTC. Translation: CASSMGQKNIQYF. The V gene is TRBV7-2, the J gene TRBJ2-4; TRBD1 agrees at 7 bases. Germline V gives CDR1 SGHTA, CDR2 FQGNSA. With 5 bases clipped from V and 4 bases from J, the junction kept 2 bases outside the gene matches. The CDR3 sequence is 13 residues long.

The chain is built from TRBV4-3 and TRBJ2-7; D is unclear. Trimming pared 0 bases from V and 3 bases from J, leaving 12 bases between. Germline V gene data show CDR1 as LGHNA and CDR2 as YSLEER. The CDR3 contains 15 residues. The CDR3 is CASSQDRSRVYEQYF. CDR3 coding DNA: TGCGCCAGCAGCCAAGATCGGAGCAGAGTCTACGAGCAGTACTTC.

This rearrangement joins TRBV9 to TRBJ2-2; D uncertain. V was clipped by 0 bases and J by 4 bases, with 13 bases between them. The CDR3 has 16 residues. Germline values: CDR1 SGDLS, CDR2 YYNGEE. CDR3 residues: CASSVEISMITGELFF. CDR3 bases: TGTGCCAGCAGCGTAGAAATAAGTATGATCACCGGGGAGCTGTTTTTT. Looking up the rest from reference TRBV9 and TRBJ2-2 gives the full variable domain: DSGVTQTPKHLITATGQRVTLRCSPRSGDLSVYWYQQSLDQGLQFLIQYYNGEERAKGNILERFSAQQFPDLHSELNLSSLELGDSALYFCASSVEISMITGELFFGEGSRLTVL.

This chain joins TRBV15 and TRBJ2-1; TRBD2 agrees at 13 bases. The V gene's germline CDR1 is LNHNV and CDR2 YYDKDF (reference sequence). After removal of 1 base from V and 0 bases from J, the junction contained 0 bases not matched to a gene. The CDR3 runs 17 residues. The DNA for the CDR3 is TGTGCCACCAGCAGAGGGACTAGCGGGAGCTCCTACAATGAGCAGTTCTTC. As protein: CATSRGTSGSSYNEQFF.

This chain joins TRBV7-9 and TRBJ2-5, with D unresolved. This CDR3 comprises 11 residues. Trimming pared 1 base from V and 4 bases from J, leaving 1 base between. Germline V gene sequence: CDR1 SEHNR, CDR2 FQNEAQ (reference sequence). CDR3 DNA: TGTGCCAGCAGCTTAGTAGAGACCCAGTACTTC. Its protein product is CASSLVETQYF.

The chain uses TRBV1 and TRBJ1-2; no DNA check was done on the table's D call, TRBD1. TRBV1 is a known pseudogene. This CDR3 contains 14 residues. The CDR3 region has the DNA TGCACCAGCAGCCGCAGACAGGGTGTTTATGGCTACACCTTC. It encodes CTSSRRQGVYGYTF.

The chain carries TRBV29-1 and TRBJ1-3; D is unclear. Per the germline V gene, CDR1 is SQVTM and CDR2 is ANQGSEA. The CDR3 has 14 residues. V lost 2 bases and J 2 bases, leaving 10 bases between the germline ends. CDR3 sequence (DNA): TGCAGCGTTGAACAAAGGGAGCCTGGAAACACCATATATTTT. Its translation is CSVEQREPGNTIYF.

The V call is TRBV29-1, the J call TRBJ1-4; 9 bases are shared with TRBD1. CDR1 and CDR2 from the germline V gene are SQVTM and ANQGSEA. The CDR3 sequence is 18 residues long. With V trimmed by 6 bases and J by 8 bases, 22 bases remained unmatched. CDR3 coding DNA: TGCAGCGTGGCACCGGGGGTCCTTGGGGGACAGGGTGGGGAAAAACTGTTTTTT. Its translation: CSVAPGVLGGQGGEKLFF.

CDR3 region: CASSPLAGTGEQYF. The CDR3, as DNA: TGTGCCAGCAGCCCTCTAGCGGGTACGGGCGAGCAGTACTTC. The chain joins TRBV6-5 to TRBJ2-7; 8 bases align to TRBD2. The V gene end was trimmed by 6 bases and the J gene end by 6 bases; junction bases not matched to a gene: 10. Germline loops: CDR1 MNHEY, CDR2 SVGAGI. The CDR3 extends over 14 amino acids.

J is TRBJ1-1 and V is TRBV5-4, with TRBD1 matching over 9 bases. The CDR3 spans 14 residues. The J segment lost 6 bases and the V segment lost 5 bases, leaving 8 bases of the junction unmatched. Germline CDR1 is SGHNT and CDR2 is YYREEE (reference sequence). DNA for the CDR3: TGTGCCAGCAGGGTGGACAGGGGAAGCGCTGAAGCTTTCTTT. The encoded protein is CASRVDRGSAEAFF.

The chain joins TRBV5-1 to TRBJ1-3, with a weak D call TRBD1 (6 bases). The germline gives CDR1 SGHRS, CDR2 YFSETQ. V was shortened by 4 bases and J by 3 bases, with 17 bases between the two germline ends. This CDR3 is built from 16 residues. The CDR3 is CASSMADSSGGNTIYF. The CDR3 DNA reads as TGCGCCAGCAGCATGGCGGACAGTTCGGGTGGAAACACCATATATTTT.

This clone was detected only a few times. The chain couples TRBV5-8 to TRBJ2-2, with 12 positions matching TRBD1. Germline-derived CDR1 and CDR2 are SGHTS and YDEGEE. The CDR3 length is 14 residues. Unmatched junction bases numbered 6, after V lost 7 bases and J lost 8 bases. The CDR3, as DNA: TGTGCCAGCCCCCGGGACAGGGGGCAAGGGGAGCTGTTTTTT. Translating gives CASPRDRGQGELFF.

The gene calls are TRBV7-9 and TRBJ2-5; perhaps TRBD2 as D (6 bases). Per germline, CDR1 SEHNR and CDR2 FQNEAQ (reference sequence). The CDR3 runs to 16 residues. V was clipped by 4 bases and J by 3 bases, with 18 bases between them. CDR3 amino acids: CASSSNLKEGKETQYF. The CDR3 DNA reads TGTGCCAGCAGCTCCAATCTTAAGGAGGGAAAAGAGACCCAGTACTTC.

This clone has a single count. The CDR3 sequence is CASSLRGTFNPNEQFF. CDR3 coding DNA: TGTGCCAGCAGCTTAAGGGGGACTTTTAACCCCAATGAGCAGTTCTTC. The J gene is TRBJ2-1, the V gene TRBV7-9; D may correspond to TRBD1 or TRBD2 (6 bases each). V dropped 2 bases and J dropped 6 bases, with 17 bases sitting between them. The CDR3 totals 16 residues. Germline V CDR1 and CDR2: SEHNR, FQNEAQ (reference sequence).

The chain recombines TRBV15 with TRBJ2-1; tentatively, D is TRBD2 (5 bases). Trimming shortened V by 5 bases and J by 4 bases, and 12 bases separated the two germline ends. The germline CDR1 and CDR2 sequences are LNHNV and YYDKDF (reference sequence). The CDR3 covers 14 residues. CDR3 protein: CATSGGHTYNEQFF. The CDR3 DNA reads as TGTGCCACCAGCGGAGGCCACACGTACAATGAGCAGTTCTTC. Looking up the rest from reference TRBV15 and TRBJ2-1 gives the full variable domain: DAMVIQNPRYQVTQFGKPVTLSCSQTLNHNVMYWYQQKSSQAPKLLFHYYDKDFNNEADTPDNFQSRRPNTSFCFLDIRSPGLGDTAMYLCATSGGHTYNEQFFGPGTRLTVL.

This clone appeared many times. The chain joins TRBV11-2 to TRBJ2-4; 8 bases map to TRBD1. This CDR3 has 17 residues. Trimming cost V 5 bases and J 0 bases; bases outside gene matches: 9. Germline values: CDR1 SGHAT, CDR2 FQNNGV. This CDR3 is CASSTQGAGIAKNIQYF. As DNA, the CDR3 is TGTGCCAGCAGCACCCAGGGGGCTGGTATAGCCAAAAACATTCAGTACTTC. Full variable domain (outside the CDR3, taken from reference TRBV11-2 and TRBJ2-4): EAGVAQSPRYKIIEKRQSVAFWCNPISGHATLYWYQQILGQGPKLLIQFQNNGVVDDSQLPKDRFSAERLKGVDSTLKIQPAKLEDSAVYLCASSTQGAGIAKNIQYFGAGTRLSVL.

This clone was counted at least ten times. The chain is built from TRBV5-8 and TRBJ2-1; D unresolved. CDR3 length equals 16 residues. Trimming pared 0 bases from V and 5 bases from J, leaving 15 bases between. CDR1 and CDR2 (germline): SGHTS, YDEGEE. CDR3 amino acids: CASSLEGWQSHNEQFF. The CDR3 region has the DNA TGTGCCAGCAGCTTGGAGGGTTGGCAGTCGCACAATGAGCAGTTCTTC.

The CDR3 coding sequence is TGTGCCAGCAGCTCGATAGACTACGAGCAGTACTTC. Protein sequence: CASSSIDYEQYF. The chain carries TRBV11-2 and TRBJ2-7; D gene ambiguous. This CDR3 region has 12 residues. The ends were cut back, 4 bases at V and 3 bases at J, with 7 bases in the middle. Looked up from germline, CDR1 is SGHAT and CDR2 is FQNNGV.

Only a few counts were recorded for this clone. CDR3 protein: CASSYRTSGHNEQFF. CDR3 sequence (DNA): TGTGCCAGCAGCTACCGGACTAGCGGTCACAATGAGCAGTTCTTC. J is TRBJ2-1 and V is TRBV7-9, with TRBD2 identical over 10 bases. Per the germline V gene, CDR1 is SEHNR and CDR2 is FQNEAQ (reference sequence). The trim removed 4 bases at V and 5 bases at J, leaving 5 bases unmatched. The CDR3 loop spans 15 amino acids.

The chain joins TRBV27 to TRBJ2-7; 7 nucleotides agree with TRBD2. V lost 8 bases, J lost 2 bases, and 6 bases stayed unmatched. There are 13 residues in the CDR3. Germline-derived CDR1 and CDR2 are MNHEY and SMNVEV (reference sequence). The CDR3 DNA sequence: TGTGCCAGCTGTACTAGCGACGCCTACGAGCAGTACTTC. Residues: CASCTSDAYEQYF.

The chain joins TRBV7-2 to TRBJ2-1, with 13 bases fitting TRBD2. The trim removed 4 bases at V and 7 bases at J, leaving 10 bases unmatched. The germline CDR1 and CDR2 sequences are SGHTA and FQGNSA. The CDR3 extends over 17 amino acids. CDR3 sequence reads: CASSYGLAGAARNEQFF. CDR3 in DNA: TGTGCCAGCAGCTACGGACTAGCGGGAGCAGCGCGGAATGAGCAGTTCTTC.

J is TRBJ2-7 and V is TRBV10-3; no definite D call. Trimming cost V 4 bases and J 5 bases, with 9 bases left between them. The CDR3 is made up of 12 amino acids. Germline CDR1 reads ENHRY; CDR2 reads SYGVKD. The CDR3 loop is CAISVGADEQYF. In DNA, the CDR3 is TGTGCCATCAGTGTCGGTGCTGACGAGCAGTACTTC.

V usage is TRBV6-1 and J usage is TRBJ2-7, with TRBD2 matching over 8 bases. Germline V lookup: CDR1 MNHNS, CDR2 SASEGT. The length of the CDR3 is 14 residues. V lost 10 bases to trimming and J lost 2 bases; unmatched junction nucleotides: 10. CDR3 sequence (DNA): TGTGCCACGAACAGGGCGGGAGGCCCCTACGAGCAGTACTTC. Translated, it gives CATNRAGGPYEQYF.

This clone was seen many times. The chain couples TRBV19 to TRBJ2-5; unclear D gene. The germline gives CDR1 LNHDA, CDR2 SQIVND (reference sequence). Trimming pared 2 bases from V and 5 bases from J, leaving 6 bases between. The CDR3 totals 12 residues. Here the CDR3 DNA reads TGTGCCAGTAGTATACCCGGGGAGACCCAGTACTTC. Translating it yields CASSIPGETQYF.

Here the CDR3 DNA reads TGTGCCATCAGCTCCAGTACCGGGACAGGGTATGGCTACACCTTC. This sequence encodes CAISSSTGTGYGYTF. This chain joins TRBV10-3 and TRBJ1-2, with 9 bases aligning to TRBD1. J was trimmed by 5 bases and V by 6 bases; bases with no gene match: 10. The CDR3 is made up of 15 amino acids. The germline V gene encodes CDR1 ENHRY and CDR2 SYGVKD.

There are a few counts of this clone. CDR3 residues: CASSFGATGELFF. For the CDR3, the DNA is TGTGCCAGCAGCTTTGGGGCCACCGGGGAGCTGTTTTTT. The chain carries TRBV5-6 and TRBJ2-2, with D maybe TRBD1 (5 bases). The germline CDR1 and CDR2 sequences are SGHDT and YYEEEE. There are 13 residues in the CDR3. V shed 2 bases and J shed 4 bases, with 6 bases lying between them. The variable domain in full, completed from reference TRBV5-6 and TRBJ2-2, reads DAGVTQSPTHLIKTRGQQVTLRCSPKSGHDTVSWYQQALGQGPQFIFQYYEEEERQRGNFPDRFSGHQFPNYSSELNVNALLLGDSALYLCASSFGATGELFFGEGSRLTVL.

The J gene is TRBJ2-7, the V gene TRBV28; D unresolved. The CDR3 is 15 amino acids. Germline CDR1 MDHEN, CDR2 SYDVKM. The germline V and J ends were trimmed by 5 bases and 4 bases, with 18 bases remaining between them. CDR3 sequence (DNA): TGTGCCAGCAGTCTCCCGATGGGGTCGACTTACGAGCAGTACTTC. Protein sequence: CASSLPMGSTYEQYF.